This T cell receptor beta chain was identified in a study of shared clonotypes between healthy human individuals. Deep-level settings were used for running the assay. Profiling relied on immunoSEQ multiplex PCR, and the TCRdb table lists in-frame clones only, not all of them. The table records about 1.1 million clones, 78% of them present only once. Turning to this clone: Its antigen is currently unknown.

There are 15 residues in the CDR3. Trimming removed 0 bases from V and 6 bases from J, with 15 bases in between. The V gene's germline CDR1 is SGHTS and CDR2 YDEGEE. Broader study findings: Generation of non-shared clonotypes was less probable than generation of clonotypes shared by all four donors.

Material for sequencing was memory CD4+ T cells from PBMCs. Stated subset: CD45RA-negative fraction. The genes are TRBV5-8 and TRBJ2-5, with a possible D match to TRBD1 (5 bases). This receptor was taken from a man between 18 and 29 years old in good health. Some clones in this sample may be carry-over from other donors' samples. For the CDR3, the DNA is TGTGCCAGCAGCTTGGCCTGGGGCACCGGTCAGACCCAGTACTTC. Translating it yields CASSLAWGTGQTQYF.